Shown below are 31 T cell receptor beta chains from a single sample sequenced in a study of identifying expanded T cells in peripheral blood. Method: immunoSEQ multiplex PCR; TCRdb's copy keeps in-frame clones and lacks some. The table lists 100,000 to 150,000 clones, roughly 82% of them singletons, with 3.3% in the top ten. Sequencing input: blood. These receptor sequences come from a person aged 18 to 75 in good health.

The chain carries TRBV11-2 and TRBJ2-3, with D possibly being TRBD1 (6 bases). The CDR3 loop spans 16 amino acids. Looked up from germline, CDR1 is SGHAT and CDR2 is FQNNGV. Trimming shortened V by 2 bases and J by 4 bases, and 16 bases separated the two germline ends. In DNA, the CDR3 is TGTGCCAGCAGCTTAAGACAGGACCCTTGGGCAGATACGCAGTATTTT. Amino acids: CASSLRQDPWADTQYF. Full variable domain (remainder filled in from reference TRBV11-2 and TRBJ2-3): EAGVAQSPRYKIIEKRQSVAFWCNPISGHATLYWYQQILGQGPKLLIQFQNNGVVDDSQLPKDRFSAERLKGVDSTLKIQPAKLEDSAVYLCASSLRQDPWADTQYFGPGTRLTVL.

This chain uses TRBV5-8 with TRBJ1-5; D is unclear. The CDR3 has 17 amino acids. Trimming left V 3 bases short and J 5 bases short, with 21 bases between. The germline V gene has CDR1 SGHTS and CDR2 YDEGEE. The CDR3 DNA sequence: TGTGCCAGCAGCTCGGGTGAGGGAAGTTGGGGTTATCAGCCCCAGCATTTT. As protein: CASSSGEGSWGYQPQHF.

The chain has TRBV5-5 and TRBJ1-6; the D gene is possibly TRBD1 (5 bases). The ends were cut back, 7 bases at V and 7 bases at J, with 12 bases in the middle. Per germline, CDR1 SGHKS and CDR2 YYEKEE (reference sequence). The CDR3 length is 13 residues. CDR3 protein: CASRRDPNSPLHF. For the CDR3, the DNA is TGTGCCAGCCGCCGGGACCCAAATTCACCCCTCCACTTT. Combining the CDR3 with reference TRBV5-5 and TRBJ1-6 gives the whole variable domain DAGVTQSPTHLIKTRGQQVTLRCSPISGHKSVSWYQQVLGQGPQFIFQYYEKEERGRGNFPDRFSARQFPNYSSELNVNALLLGDSALYLCASRRDPNSPLHFGNGTRLTVT.

The chain is built from TRBV7-2 and TRBJ1-3; D unclear. The germline V and J ends were trimmed by 4 bases and 4 bases, with 11 bases remaining between them. Germline values: CDR1 SGHTA, CDR2 FQGNSA. This CDR3 is 14 amino acids long. The CDR3 protein is CASSSGEWGNTIYF. In DNA form, the CDR3 reads TGTGCCAGCAGCTCCGGGGAATGGGGAAACACCATATATTTT.

The chain has TRBV19 and TRBJ2-2, with 7 bases matching TRBD1. V dropped 8 bases and J dropped 4; count of bases not matched to a gene: 10. The CDR3 runs 15 residues. In germline, CDR1 is LNHDA, CDR2 SQIVND (reference sequence). The CDR3 DNA follows: TGTGCCAGTCGAAGACAGGGTACTGGCACCGGGGAGCTGTTTTTT. Its protein is CASRRQGTGTGELFF. The entire variable domain, with the rest obtained from reference TRBV19 and TRBJ2-2, is as follows: DGGITQSPKYLFRKEGQNVTLSCEQNLNHDAMYWYRQDPGQGLRLIYYSQIVNDFQKGDIAEGYSVSREKKESFPLTVTSAQKNPTAFYLCASRRQGTGTGELFFGEGSRLTVL.

This rearrangement joins TRBV5-8 to TRBJ1-1; D is uncertain. Between the trimmed V and J ends, which lost 5 bases and 4 bases, there was a span of 15 bases. Per germline, CDR1 SGHTS and CDR2 YDEGEE. CDR3 length: 14 residues. CDR3 DNA: TGTGCCAGCAGTCCAATACCCTTGGGCACTGAAGCTTTCTTT. Amino acid sequence: CASSPIPLGTEAFF.

This chain uses TRBV29-1 with TRBJ2-6; D is unresolved. V was cut by 6 bases and J by 1 base, with 4 bases left in between. CDR1 SQVTM and CDR2 ANQGSEA come from the germline V gene. This CDR3 has 12 residues. DNA of the CDR3: TGCAGCGTCGCATCTGGGGCCAACGTCCTGACTTTC. This codes for CSVASGANVLTF.

The table lists this clone with a few counts. The V call is TRBV5-1, the J call TRBJ1-6, with D unresolved. The V gene's germline CDR1 is SGHRS and CDR2 YFSETQ. The CDR3 has 14 amino acids. With 0 bases removed from V and 5 bases from J, the gap between germline ends came to 6 bases. CDR3 in amino acids: CASSLVINNSPLHF. For the CDR3, the DNA is TGCGCCAGCAGCTTGGTCATAAATAATTCACCCCTCCACTTT.

The chain joins TRBV19 to TRBJ1-1; D perhaps matches TRBD1 (5 bases). The ends were cut back, 2 bases at V and 5 bases at J, with 9 bases in the middle. There are 13 residues in the CDR3. Germline CDR1 reads LNHDA; CDR2 reads SQIVND (reference sequence). CDR3 coding DNA: TGTGCCAGTAGTATAATCTGGGGGACTGAAGCTTTCTTT. This encodes CASSIIWGTEAFF. Full variable domain (remainder filled in from reference TRBV19 and TRBJ1-1): DGGITQSPKYLFRKEGQNVTLSCEQNLNHDAMYWYRQDPGQGLRLIYYSQIVNDFQKGDIAEGYSVSREKKESFPLTVTSAQKNPTAFYLCASSIIWGTEAFFGQGTRLTVV.

The rearrangement links TRBV29-1 to TRBJ2-1; TRBD1 matches at 8 bases. The CDR3 loop spans 15 amino acids. Trimming at V came to 1 base and at J to 2 bases, leaving 4 bases not matched to a gene. Germline V gene lookup returns CDR1 SQVTM and CDR2 ANQGSEA. CDR3 in amino acids: CSVEGKQGAYNEQFF. The CDR3 DNA reads as TGCAGCGTTGAAGGCAAACAGGGGGCCTACAATGAGCAGTTCTTC.

This sequence joins TRBV30 and TRBJ1-5; D perhaps matches TRBD1 (6 bases). Germline CDR1 and CDR2: GTSNPN and SVGIG (reference sequence). CDR3 length: 12 amino acids. Trimming removed 4 bases from V and 6 bases from J, with 10 bases in between. The CDR3 sequence: CAWKQGGQPQHF. The CDR3 nucleotides are TGTGCCTGGAAACAAGGGGGTCAGCCCCAGCATTTT.

The rearrangement links TRBV18 to TRBJ1-6; the match to TRBD1 covers 8 bases. V dropped 8 bases and J dropped 13; count of bases not matched to a gene: 16. Germline-derived CDR1 and CDR2 are KGHSH and LQKENI. The CDR3 has 15 residues. The CDR3 sequence: CASTLGQGGRSPLHF. The CDR3 DNA follows: TGTGCCAGCACGCTTGGACAGGGAGGAAGGTCCCCCCTCCACTTT.

The CDR3 DNA sequence: TGTGCCAGCTCACCACAGATGTACGAGCAGTACTTC. Translating gives CASSPQMYEQYF. The chain employs TRBV18 and TRBJ2-7; D call uncertain. The V gene's germline CDR1 is KGHSH and CDR2 LQKENI. CDR3 length: 12 amino acids. With 1 base removed from V and 4 bases from J, the gap between germline ends came to 5 bases.

This clone has just one count. V usage is TRBV6-5 and J usage is TRBJ1-2, with a tentative D call TRBD1 (5 bases). This CDR3 spans 14 amino acids. Trimming took 2 bases from V and 0 from J, leaving 7 bases between them. Germline V gene sequence: CDR1 MNHEY, CDR2 SVGAGI. The CDR3 here is CASSYDSSNYGYTF. Written as DNA, the CDR3 is TGTGCCAGCAGTTACGACAGCTCTAACTATGGCTACACCTTC.

DNA of the CDR3: TGTGCCAGCCTCGAAGGAAGGAATACCGGGGAGCTGTTTTTT. This codes for CASLEGRNTGELFF. The rearrangement links TRBV18 to TRBJ2-2, with D unclear. The V end lost 8 bases, the J end lost 5 bases, and 15 bases lay between the germline ends. The CDR3 has 14 residues. Per germline, CDR1 KGHSH and CDR2 LQKENI.

The gene calls are TRBV6-6 and TRBJ2-3; TRBD2 is a possible D gene (6 bases). The germline V gene encodes CDR1 MNHNY and CDR2 SVGAGI (reference sequence). The CDR3 loop spans 15 amino acids. Deletions cut 5 bases from V and 0 bases from J, with 12 bases between. CDR3 residues: CASSPRGSSTDTQYF. CDR3 DNA sequence: TGTGCCAGCAGTCCCCGGGGGAGTAGCACAGATACGCAGTATTTT.

V gene TRBV12-5 combines with J gene TRBJ1-2, with a tentative D call TRBD1 (5 bases). In germline, CDR1 is LGHNT, CDR2 FRNRAP. The CDR3 runs 14 residues. Trimming took 5 bases from V and 3 from J, leaving 13 bases between them. DNA of the CDR3: TGTGCTAGTGGTCCCGACAGTTATTACTATGGCTACACCTTC. Encoded protein: CASGPDSYYYGYTF.

The chain recombines TRBV29-1 with TRBJ1-1, with TRBD1 identical over 7 bases. Trimming cost V 5 bases and J 5 bases; bases outside gene matches: 14. Per the germline V gene, CDR1 is SQVTM and CDR2 is ANQGSEA. This CDR3 has 15 amino acids. Here the CDR3 DNA reads TGCAGCGTTCGGGAGCTAGGGGGCTACGGGACTGAAGCTTTCTTT. This sequence encodes CSVRELGGYGTEAFF.

V gene TRBV6-5 combines with J gene TRBJ1-1; D might be TRBD1 (5 bases). The CDR3 is 12 amino acids. Per germline, CDR1 MNHEY and CDR2 SVGAGI. V dropped 2 bases and J dropped 11 bases, with 12 bases sitting between them. Here the CDR3 DNA reads TGTGCCAGCAGTTACCTCTGGGGGGAGGCTTTCTTT. Residues: CASSYLWGEAFF.

The rearrangement joins TRBV14 to TRBJ1-1; 7 nucleotides match TRBD1. The CDR3 is 19 residues long. V dropped 0 bases and J dropped 0; count of bases not matched to a gene: 13. Germline V lookup: CDR1 SGHDN, CDR2 FVKESK. This chain's CDR3 is CASSQEGGQALRLNTEAFF. As DNA, the CDR3 is TGTGCCAGCAGCCAAGAAGGGGGCCAGGCATTAAGGTTGAACACTGAAGCTTTCTTT.

This CDR3 is CASSLVRGIDYGYTF. CDR3 sequence (DNA): TGTGCCAGCAGCTTGGTTCGGGGGATCGACTATGGCTACACCTTC. This chain connects TRBV5-8 to TRBJ1-2; D may be TRBD1 (5 bases). The CDR3 loop spans 15 amino acids. The ends were cut back, 0 bases at V and 3 bases at J, with 12 bases in the middle. Germline V CDR1 and CDR2: SGHTS, YDEGEE.

The J gene is TRBJ2-7, the V gene TRBV7-9; D uncertain. There are 16 residues in the CDR3. CDR1 is SEHNR and CDR2 is FQNEAQ in the germline V gene (reference sequence). The ends were cut back, 1 base at V and 3 bases at J, with 16 bases in the middle. The CDR3 nucleotides read TGTGCCAGCAGCTTAGGGTCTGGCAGAGAGATCTACGAGCAGTACTTC. This sequence encodes CASSLGSGREIYEQYF. Variable domain in full (rest from reference TRBV7-9 and TRBJ2-7): DTGVSQNPRHKITKRGQNVTFRCDPISEHNRLYWYRQTLGQGPEFLTYFQNEAQLEKSRLLSDRFSAERPKGSFSTLEIQRTEQGDSAMYLCASSLGSGREIYEQYFGPGTRLTVT.

The chain carries TRBV9 and TRBJ1-4; D possibly corresponds to TRBD1 (5 bases). V gave up 0 bases and J gave up 8 bases, with 11 bases separating them. CDR3 length equals 14 residues. Germline V gene data show CDR1 as SGDLS and CDR2 as YYNGEE. CDR3 sequence reads: CASSVGQGMEKLFF. CDR3 DNA: TGTGCCAGCAGCGTAGGTCAGGGTATGGAAAAACTGTTTTTT.

J is TRBJ1-4 and V is TRBV7-6, with a possible D match to TRBD1 (5 bases). The germline V gene encodes CDR1 SGHVS and CDR2 FNYEAQ. The CDR3 is made up of 15 amino acids. The V and J ends lost 5 bases and 3 bases respectively, with 13 bases between them. CDR3 sequence (DNA): TGTGCCAGCAGCGACTTACAGGCCGCTAATGAAAAACTGTTTTTT. Its translation is CASSDLQAANEKLFF.

The rearrangement joins TRBV27 to TRBJ2-1; D not resolved. The CDR3 length is 15 residues. V was clipped by 8 bases and J by 2 bases, with 16 bases between them. Germline assignment: CDR1 MNHEY and CDR2 SMNVEV (reference sequence). CDR3 DNA sequence: TGTGCCAGCCTTGGCGTGGGTGCGGCCTACAATGAGCAGTTCTTC. Its translation is CASLGVGAAYNEQFF.

The chain employs TRBV7-9 and TRBJ1-5; D remains ambiguous. The CDR3 length is 12 residues. The germline CDR1 and CDR2 sequences are SEHNR and FQNEAQ (reference sequence). Trimming cost V 2 bases and J 5 bases, with 4 bases left between them. The CDR3 sequence is CASSLRDQPQHF. The DNA for the CDR3 is TGTGCCAGCAGCTTAAGGGATCAGCCCCAGCATTTT.

The rearrangement links TRBV6-5 to TRBJ1-5, with D possibly matching TRBD1 (5 bases). The CDR3 is 15 amino acids. Germline-derived CDR1 and CDR2 are MNHEY and SVGAGI. Trimming removed 4 bases at V and 2 bases at J, with 12 bases between. CDR3 sequence (DNA): TGTGCCAGCAGTTTAGGGGCTGGCGGCAATCAGCCCCAGCATTTT. It encodes CASSLGAGGNQPQHF.

The rearrangement joins TRBV7-2 to TRBJ2-1, with 7 nucleotides matching TRBD1. The CDR3 has 14 amino acids. Germline loops: CDR1 SGHTA, CDR2 FQGNSA. With 5 bases clipped from V and 8 bases from J, the junction kept 9 bases outside the gene matches. The CDR3 protein is CASSIPQGWDEQFF. Here the CDR3 DNA reads TGTGCCAGCAGCATCCCACAGGGGTGGGATGAGCAGTTCTTC.

This chain links TRBV11-2 with TRBJ1-4; D ambiguous. The germline V and J ends were trimmed by 5 bases and 0 bases, with 16 bases remaining between them. The germline CDR1 and CDR2 sequences are SGHAT and FQNNGV. The length of the CDR3 is 17 residues. The CDR3 region is CASSQRLTAPTNEKLFF. CDR3 nucleotides: TGTGCCAGCAGCCAGAGGCTGACGGCCCCAACTAATGAAAAACTGTTTTTT.

This chain's CDR3 is CASSFLQALGANVLTF. Here the CDR3 DNA reads TGTGCCAGCAGCTTCCTACAGGCTCTTGGGGCCAACGTCCTGACTTTC. This chain joins TRBV5-5 and TRBJ2-6, with a tentative D call TRBD1 (5 bases). The CDR3 covers 16 residues. Trimming shortened V by 2 bases and J by 3 bases, and 12 bases separated the two germline ends. In germline, CDR1 is SGHKS, CDR2 YYEKEE (reference sequence). Filled out from reference TRBV5-5 and TRBJ2-6, the complete variable domain reads DAGVTQSPTHLIKTRGQQVTLRCSPISGHKSVSWYQQVLGQGPQFIFQYYEKEERGRGNFPDRFSARQFPNYSSELNVNALLLGDSALYLCASSFLQALGANVLTFGAGSRLTVL.

The rearrangement links TRBV2 to TRBJ1-2; a possible D gene is TRBD1 (5 bases). The CDR3 has 12 residues. Looked up from germline, CDR1 is SNHLY and CDR2 is FYNNEI. V lost 4 bases, J lost 8 bases, and 11 bases lay in between. The DNA of the CDR3 is TGTGCCAGCAGTGGAGGGGTACGCGGCTACACCTTC. Its translation is CASSGGVRGYTF. Using reference TRBV2 and TRBJ1-2 for the parts outside the CDR3, the full variable domain is EPEVTQTPSHQVTQMGQEVILRCVPISNHLYFYWYRQILGQKVEFLVSFYNNEISEKSEIFDDQFSVERPDGSNFTLKIRSTKLEDSAMYFCASSGGVRGYTFGSGTRLTVV.